Listed below are T cell receptor beta chains from one sample, sequenced in a study of T cell changes during pregnancy in multiple sclerosis. This table comes from immunoSEQ multiplex PCR, and its TCRdb copy is limited to in-frame clones, with some not included. Of more than 55,000 clones listed, 91% were seen once; the top ten hold approximately 1.3%. The source was peripheral blood, collected after pregnancy. The receptors were gathered from a female donor in good health, enrolled as a control in a pregnancy study. Both conserved end residues are part of each CDR3. Fields, in order: V gene, D gene, clone size, J gene, CDR3 protein, CDR3 DNA. A D gene is named only where the DNA matches it firmly. Only some rows state a clone size, as once, few, many or a class for expanded clones.

v_gene: TRBV4-2
d_gene: TRBD1
abundance: few
j_gene: TRBJ1-1
CDR3aa: CASSREGGRATEAFF
CDR3nt: TGTGCCAGCAGCCGGGAAGGGGGCAGGGCCACTGAAGCTTTCTTT

v_gene: TRBV15
d_gene: .
abundance: .
j_gene: TRBJ1-4
CDR3aa: CATSSEATATNEKLFF
CDR3nt: TGTGCCACCAGCAGCGAAGCAACCGCAACTAATGAAAAACTGTTTTTT

v_gene: TRBV30
d_gene: TRBD1
abundance: .
j_gene: TRBJ2-1
CDR3aa: CAWTDERTGMNEQFF
CDR3nt: TGTGCCTGGACCGACGAGAGGACAGGAATGAATGAGCAGTTCTTC

v_gene: TRBV9
d_gene: .
abundance: once
j_gene: TRBJ2-2
CDR3aa: CASSVRGENTGELFF
CDR3nt: TGTGCCAGCAGCGTCAGGGGGGAAAACACCGGGGAGCTGTTTTTT

v_gene: TRBV6-4
d_gene: .
abundance: .
j_gene: TRBJ2-7
CDR3aa: CASSPSEGAGYEQYF
CDR3nt: TGTGCCAGCAGCCCGTCGGAAGGAGCGGGCTACGAGCAGTACTTC

v_gene: TRBV7-3
d_gene: TRBD2
abundance: once
j_gene: TRBJ2-1
CDR3aa: CASSLSTAGGASSEQFF
CDR3nt: TGTGCCAGCAGCTTAAGTACAGCCGGGGGGGCAAGTAGTGAGCAGTTCTTC

v_gene: TRBV2
d_gene: TRBD2
abundance: .
j_gene: TRBJ2-2
CDR3aa: CASSVGTSGGGTGELFF
CDR3nt: TGTGCCAGCAGTGTCGGGACTAGCGGGGGCGGGACCGGGGAGCTGTTTTTT

v_gene: TRBV9
d_gene: TRBD1
abundance: few
j_gene: TRBJ1-1
CDR3aa: CASSTGTVPTEAFF
CDR3nt: TGTGCCAGCAGCACCGGGACAGTCCCCACTGAAGCTTTCTTT

v_gene: TRBV27
d_gene: .
abundance: once
j_gene: TRBJ1-6
CDR3aa: CASSFGVPGRSYNSPLHF
CDR3nt: TGTGCCAGCAGTTTCGGGGTCCCCGGTAGATCCTATAATTCACCCCTCCACTTT

v_gene: TRBV13
d_gene: TRBD1
abundance: .
j_gene: TRBJ2-7
CDR3aa: CASTGRQGANEQYF
CDR3nt: TGTGCCAGCACCGGCAGACAGGGGGCCAACGAGCAGTACTTC

v_gene: TRBV11-3
d_gene: TRBD1
abundance: .
j_gene: TRBJ2-1
CDR3aa: CASSPLRGGPNNEQFF
CDR3nt: TGTGCCAGCAGCCCCCTTCGAGGGGGCCCCAACAATGAGCAGTTCTTC

v_gene: TRBV5-1
d_gene: .
abundance: .
j_gene: TRBJ1-1
CDR3aa: CASSLSGLGTEAFF
CDR3nt: TGCGCCAGCAGCTTAAGTGGCCTCGGGACTGAAGCTTTCTTT

v_gene: TRBV5-1
d_gene: .
abundance: .
j_gene: TRBJ2-3
CDR3aa: CASSLEGRPTDTQYF
CDR3nt: TGCGCCAGCAGCTTGGAGGGGAGGCCCACAGATACGCAGTATTTT